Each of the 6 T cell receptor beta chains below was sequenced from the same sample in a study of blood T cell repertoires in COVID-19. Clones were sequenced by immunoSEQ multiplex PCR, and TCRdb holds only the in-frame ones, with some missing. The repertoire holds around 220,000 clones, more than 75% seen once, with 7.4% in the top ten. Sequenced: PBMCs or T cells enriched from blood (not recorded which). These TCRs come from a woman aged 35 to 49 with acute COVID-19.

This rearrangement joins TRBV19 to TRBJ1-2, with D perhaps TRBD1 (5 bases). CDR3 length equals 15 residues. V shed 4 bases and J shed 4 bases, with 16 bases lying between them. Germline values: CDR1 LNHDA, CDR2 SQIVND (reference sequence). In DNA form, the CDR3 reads TGTGCCAGTAGTACCGGAAGGGACTCGACCTATGGCTACACCTTC. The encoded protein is CASSTGRDSTYGYTF.

The CDR3 DNA reads as TGTGCCAGCAGTGAAGTACAGGGAATCTATGGGGATCAGCCCCAGCATTTT. Protein: CASSEVQGIYGDQPQHF. This chain connects TRBV2 to TRBJ1-5; a weak D match, TRBD1 (6 bases). CDR3 length equals 17 residues. V was clipped by 1 base and J by 5 bases, with 18 bases between them. Germline V lookup: CDR1 SNHLY, CDR2 FYNNEI. The full variable domain, in which reference TRBV2 and TRBJ1-5 provide the parts outside the CDR3, is EPEVTQTPSHQVTQMGQEVILRCVPISNHLYFYWYRQILGQKVEFLVSFYNNEISEKSEIFDDQFSVERPDGSNFTLKIRSTKLEDSAMYFCASSEVQGIYGDQPQHFGDGTRLSIL.

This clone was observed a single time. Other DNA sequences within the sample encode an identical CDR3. The CDR3 region has the DNA TGCAGCGTTGCAGGCTCTGGAAACACCATATATTTT. Translating gives CSVAGSGNTIYF. The chain links TRBV29-1 to TRBJ1-3; no reliable D call. From germline, CDR1 is SQVTM and CDR2 ANQGSEA. The ends were cut back, 4 bases at V and 0 bases at J, with 4 bases in the middle. The CDR3 totals 12 residues.

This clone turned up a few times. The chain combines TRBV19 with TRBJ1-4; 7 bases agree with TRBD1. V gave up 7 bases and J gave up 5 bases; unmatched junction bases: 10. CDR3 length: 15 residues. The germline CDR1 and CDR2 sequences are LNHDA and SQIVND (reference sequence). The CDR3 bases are TGTGCCAGTACCCCATGGGACAGTTCGAATGAAAAACTGTTTTTT. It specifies CASTPWDSSNEKLFF.

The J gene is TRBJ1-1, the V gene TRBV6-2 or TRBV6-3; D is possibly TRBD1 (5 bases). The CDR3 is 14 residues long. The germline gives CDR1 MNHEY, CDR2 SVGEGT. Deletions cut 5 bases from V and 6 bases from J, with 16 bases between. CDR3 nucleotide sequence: TGTGCCAGCAGTCAACTCGCAGGGCAGGCTGAAGCTTTCTTT. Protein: CASSQLAGQAEAFF.

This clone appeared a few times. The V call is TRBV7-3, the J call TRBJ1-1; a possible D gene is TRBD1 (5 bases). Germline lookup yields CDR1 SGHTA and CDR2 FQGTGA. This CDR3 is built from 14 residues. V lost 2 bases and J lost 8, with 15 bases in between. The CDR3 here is CASSLGRGRQEAFF. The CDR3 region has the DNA TGTGCCAGCAGCTTAGGGAGGGGCCGTCAGGAAGCTTTCTTT.